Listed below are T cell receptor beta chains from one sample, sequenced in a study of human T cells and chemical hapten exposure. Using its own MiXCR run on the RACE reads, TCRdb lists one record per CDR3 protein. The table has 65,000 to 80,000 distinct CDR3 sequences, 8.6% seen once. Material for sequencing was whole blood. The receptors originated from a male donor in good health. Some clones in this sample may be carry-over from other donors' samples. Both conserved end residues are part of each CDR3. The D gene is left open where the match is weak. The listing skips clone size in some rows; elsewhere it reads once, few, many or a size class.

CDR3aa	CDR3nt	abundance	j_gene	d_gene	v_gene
CASSKGQGLNTEAFF	TGTGCCAGCAGCAAGGGACAGGGCCTAAACACTGAAGCTTTCTTT	-	TRBJ1-1	-	TRBV21-1
CASSLDFLAGLVQETQYF	TGTGCCAGCAGCTTGGATTTCTTGGCGGGATTAGTTCAAGAGACCCAGTACTTC	-	TRBJ2-5	-	TRBV5-5
CASREGATNEKLFF	TGTGCCAGTCGAGAAGGGGCAACTAATGAAAAACTGTTTTTT	few	TRBJ1-4	-	TRBV7-2
CASSYGTGTRDEQYF	TGTGCCAGCAGTTACGGGACAGGGACCCGGGACGAGCAGTACTTC	few	TRBJ2-7	TRBD1	TRBV6-2/TRBV6-3
CASSPQGATDTGELFF	TGTGCCAGCAGCCCCCAAGGGGCGACGGACACCGGGGAGCTGTTTTTT	few	TRBJ2-2	-	TRBV7-6
CSARAQDGFEAFF	TGCAGTGCTAGAGCCCAGGACGGATTTGAAGCTTTCTTT	many	TRBJ1-1	-	TRBV20-1
CSVAAGGHTEAFF	TGCAGCGTTGCGGCAGGGGGGCACACTGAAGCTTTCTTT	few	TRBJ1-1	TRBD1	TRBV29-1
CASIWDRFNEKLFF	TGTGCCAGCATCTGGGACAGGTTTAATGAAAAACTGTTTTTT	-	TRBJ1-4	TRBD1	TRBV12-3/TRBV12-4
CASSPNTEQFF	TGTGCCAGCAGCCCTAATACTGAGCAGTTCTTC	-	TRBJ2-1	-	TRBV11-1
CASSLDSSSSYNEQFF	TGCGCCAGCAGCCTAGATAGCTCGAGCTCCTACAATGAGCAGTTCTTC	few	TRBJ2-1	-	TRBV5-1
CASSLVAGGPDEQFF	TGTGCCAGCAGTTTAGTAGCGGGAGGGCCGGATGAGCAGTTCTTC	-	TRBJ2-1	TRBD2	TRBV27
CASSYLGGGGPEGYTF	TGTGCCAGCAGTTACTTGGGTGGTGGGGGGCCTGAGGGCTACACCTTC	few	TRBJ1-2	-	TRBV6-5
CASREAGPIGAVEAFF	TGCGCCAGCAGGGAGGCAGGCCCAATTGGCGCCGTTGAAGCTTTCTTT	few	TRBJ1-1	-	TRBV5-1
CASSYSVGGDSGNTIYF	TGTGCCAGCAGTTACTCGGTGGGGGGCGACTCTGGAAACACCATATATTTT	few	TRBJ1-3	-	TRBV6-5
CSVVSPTEAFF	TGCAGCGTTGTATCCCCCACTGAAGCTTTCTTT	few	TRBJ1-1	-	TRBV29-1
CAISGGRDRALQADEQYF	TGTGCCATCAGTGGGGGCCGGGACAGGGCTCTGCAGGCGGACGAGCAGTACTTC	-	TRBJ2-7	TRBD1	TRBV10-3
CASSFRGRDTDTQYF	TGCGCCAGCAGCTTCAGGGGGCGCGACACAGATACGCAGTATTTT	few	TRBJ2-3	TRBD1	TRBV5-1
CASSGDRPFMNTEAFF	TGTGCCAGCAGTGGGGACAGGCCGTTTATGAACACTGAAGCTTTCTTT	few	TRBJ1-1	TRBD1	TRBV6-5
CSASRGQTYSTDTQYF	TGCAGTGCTAGTAGGGGGCAGACCTATAGCACAGATACGCAGTATTTT	few	TRBJ2-3	TRBD1	TRBV20-1
CASRWGPQETQYF	TGTGCCAGCAGATGGGGACCCCAAGAGACCCAGTACTTC	-	TRBJ2-5	-	TRBV5-5
CASGRTSADTQYF	TGTGCTAGTGGAAGGACATCTGCAGATACGCAGTATTTT	-	TRBJ2-3	-	TRBV12-5
CASSSRDRDNYGYTF	TGTGCCAGCAGCTCCCGGGACAGGGACAACTATGGCTACACCTTC	-	TRBJ1-2	TRBD1	TRBV2
CASSPVRGGNNEQFF	TGTGCCAGCTCACCAGTACGGGGGGGCAACAATGAGCAGTTCTTC	few	TRBJ2-1	TRBD2	TRBV18
CASRTAETQYF	TGTGCCAGCAGAACTGCAGAGACCCAGTACTTC	-	TRBJ2-5	-	TRBV3-1
CASTGISTDTQYF	TGTGCCAGCACCGGGATAAGCACAGATACGCAGTATTTT	few	TRBJ2-3	-	TRBV12-3/TRBV12-4
CASSSALMPYINTEAFF	TGTGCCAGCAGTTCCGCCCTAATGCCCTACATTAACACTGAAGCTTTCTTT	-	TRBJ1-1	-	TRBV6-2/TRBV6-3
CSARDIKGEEAEAFF	TGCAGTGCTAGAGATATTAAGGGCGAGGAAGCTGAAGCTTTCTTT	many	TRBJ1-1	-	TRBV20-1
CASSLVASYNEQFF	TGTGCCAGCAGCTTAGTAGCGAGCTACAATGAGCAGTTCTTC	many	TRBJ2-1	-	TRBV7-9
CASRTGGHSPLHF	TGTGCCAGTCGGACAGGGGGCCATTCACCCCTCCACTTT	-	TRBJ1-6	TRBD1	TRBV12-3/TRBV12-4
CSARVQESNPHTF	TGCAGTGCTAGAGTTCAGGAGTCAAACCCTCACACCTTC	medium-sized	TRBJ1-2	-	TRBV20-1
CASTKGAANTGELFF	TGCGCCAGCACCAAGGGGGCTGCGAACACCGGGGAGCTGTTTTTT	few	TRBJ2-2	TRBD1	TRBV10-1
CASSTTVLLTDTQYF	TGTGCCAGCAGTACCACAGTTTTACTCACAGATACGCAGTATTTT	many	TRBJ2-3	-	TRBV6-1
CASRTRTGSQETQYF	TGTGCCAGCAGAACTCGAACAGGGTCCCAAGAGACCCAGTACTTC	many	TRBJ2-5	-	TRBV12-3/TRBV12-4
CSAIRTRRYNEKLFF	TGCAGTGCCATTCGGACCCGACGTTATAATGAAAAACTGTTTTTT	many	TRBJ1-4	-	TRBV20-1
CASTGRGNTEAFF	TGTGCCAGCACAGGAAGGGGGAACACTGAAGCTTTCTTT	-	TRBJ1-1	-	TRBV7-8
CASSLESRDQPQHF	TGTGCCAGCAGCTTGGAGTCGAGGGATCAGCCCCAGCATTTT	few	TRBJ1-5	-	TRBV7-6
CASNGREGRGNQPQHF	TGTGCCAGCAACGGCCGGGAGGGAAGAGGAAATCAGCCCCAGCATTTT	many	TRBJ1-5	-	TRBV28
CSLKVANSDYEQYF	TGCAGTCTAAAAGTTGCGAATAGCGACTACGAGCAGTACTTC	-	TRBJ2-7	-	TRBV20-1
CASRLAGVHEQFF	TGTGCCAGCAGACTAGCGGGGGTACATGAGCAGTTCTTC	-	TRBJ2-1	TRBD2	TRBV25-1
CSGNLDLNTEAFF	TGCAGCGGGAATCTCGACTTGAACACTGAAGCTTTCTTT	many	TRBJ1-1	-	TRBV29-1
CASSLGEDFTGELFF	TGTGCCAGCAGCTTAGGGGAGGACTTCACCGGGGAGCTGTTTTTT	many	TRBJ2-2	-	TRBV11-3
CSGTLQGHEQYF	TGCAGCGGGACACTCCAGGGACACGAGCAGTACTTC	many	TRBJ2-7	-	TRBV29-1
CASSPGGTYGYTF	TGTGCCAGCAGTCCAGGGGGTACCTATGGCTACACCTTC	once	TRBJ1-2	TRBD1	TRBV7-3
CASSLETGAGTEAFF	TGCGCCAGCAGCTTGGAAACAGGGGCGGGCACTGAAGCTTTCTTT	many	TRBJ1-1	TRBD1	TRBV5-1
CASSPGTGEQPQHF	TGCGCCAGCAGCCCAGGGACAGGGGAGCAGCCCCAGCATTTT	few	TRBJ1-5	TRBD1	TRBV5-1
CASSYGGTPNEQFF	TGTGCCAGCAGTTACGGGGGTACCCCTAATGAGCAGTTCTTC	few	TRBJ2-1	-	TRBV6-2/TRBV6-3
CSVGRGAGQPQHF	TGCAGCGTTGGAAGAGGGGCGGGCCAGCCCCAGCATTTT	many	TRBJ1-5	-	TRBV29-1
CASSYYRDRGLMDTEAFF	TGCGCCAGCAGCTATTACCGGGACAGGGGGCTGATGGACACTGAAGCTTTCTTT	few	TRBJ1-1	TRBD1	TRBV5-1
CASSLEGDQKNIQYF	TGTGCCAGCAGCCTAGAGGGGGACCAGAAAAACATTCAGTACTTC	few	TRBJ2-4	-	TRBV4-2
CASSLGDESFGANVLTF	TGCGCCAGCAGCTTGGGTGACGAAAGCTTCGGGGCCAACGTCCTGACTTTC	many	TRBJ2-6	-	TRBV5-1
CASSPQDSEAFF	TGTGCCAGCAGCCCCCAGGACAGTGAAGCTTTCTTT	few	TRBJ1-1	-	TRBV13
CSARAPFPIRRPYEQYF	TGCAGTGCTAGAGCTCCCTTCCCCATAAGACGGCCCTACGAGCAGTACTTC	-	TRBJ2-7	-	TRBV20-1